These T cell receptor beta chains were read from a single sample in a study of response to subunit inactivated influenza vaccine. One entry per CDR3 protein results from TCRdb running MiXCR on the RT-PCR reads. The sample has approximately 700,000 distinct CDR3 sequences, approximately 14% seen once; the top ten hold less than 7%. The specimen comprised PBMCs from blood, sampled 14 days before vaccination. The receptors shown here come from a man between 45 and 60 years old who received an inactivated influenza vaccine. Each CDR3 is given with its conserved first and last residue. A D gene is named only where the DNA matches it firmly. Rows give clone size only sometimes, using once, few, many, or a class for an expanded clone.

cdr3_aa,cdr3_nt,d_call,j_call,v_call,clone_size
CASSLLVGRLYNEQFF,TGTGCCAGCAGCTTATTGGTGGGAAGACTCTACAATGAGCAGTTCTTC,NA,TRBJ2-1,TRBV7-2,NA
CASSPPMMANTEAFF,TGTGCCAGCTCACCACCGATGATGGCGAACACTGAAGCTTTCTTT,NA,TRBJ1-1,TRBV18,NA
CAISEIETSGRAGQYF,TGTGCCATCAGTGAGATTGAGACTAGCGGGAGGGCCGGGCAGTACTTC,TRBD2,TRBJ2-7,TRBV10-3,NA
CASSQGTGGTSGAFF,TGTGCCAGCAGCCAAGGGACAGGGGGAACGAGTGGAGCTTTCTTT,TRBD1,TRBJ1-1,TRBV3-1,NA
CASSTSAHNEQFF,TGTGCCAGCAGTACTAGCGCCCACAATGAGCAGTTCTTC,TRBD2,TRBJ2-1,TRBV7-9,NA
CASSRVYTGELFF,TGTGCCAGCAGCCGGGTTTACACCGGGGAGCTGTTTTTT,NA,TRBJ2-2,TRBV7-2,few
CASSRVSGGRNEQFF,TGTGCCAGCAGCCGGGTCAGCGGGGGGAGGAATGAGCAGTTCTTC,TRBD2,TRBJ2-1,TRBV3-1,few
CASSLTQGSTDTQYF,TGCGCCAGCAGCCTCACTCAGGGAAGCACAGATACGCAGTATTTT,NA,TRBJ2-3,TRBV5-1,few
CASSLDPIRTTNTGELFF,TGTGCCAGCAGCTTAGATCCGATTAGGACAACCAACACCGGGGAGCTGTTTTTT,NA,TRBJ2-2,TRBV11-2,many
CASSSPSPNTEAFF,TGTGCCAGCAGCTCCCCGAGTCCGAACACTGAAGCTTTCTTT,NA,TRBJ1-1,TRBV7-6,many
CASSLTRGEGQPQHF,TGTGCCAGCAGCCTCACTAGGGGAGAAGGGCAGCCCCAGCATTTT,NA,TRBJ1-5,TRBV7-2,few
CSASKGGGGTDTQYF,TGCAGTGCTAGTAAAGGCGGGGGAGGCACAGATACGCAGTATTTT,TRBD2,TRBJ2-3,TRBV20-1,NA
CASSLDGGSNQPQHF,TGCGCCAGCAGCTTGGACGGAGGGAGCAATCAGCCCCAGCATTTT,NA,TRBJ1-5,TRBV5-1,many
CASSPRRESYEQYF,TGTGCCAGCAGTCCCCGGCGGGAGTCCTACGAGCAGTACTTC,TRBD2,TRBJ2-7,TRBV6-2/TRBV6-3,NA
CATRGGPATDTQYF,TGCGCCACGAGGGGGGGGCCAGCTACAGATACGCAGTATTTT,NA,TRBJ2-3,TRBV5-1,NA
CASTTSGTGYGYTF,TGTGCCAGCACTACCTCGGGCACCGGTTATGGCTACACCTTC,NA,TRBJ1-2,TRBV7-9,few
CASSASGRARTGELFF,TGTGCCAGCAGCGCGAGCGGGAGGGCCCGGACCGGGGAGCTGTTTTTT,TRBD2,TRBJ2-2,TRBV9,few
CSAQRGDSYTF,TGCAGTGCTCAGAGGGGGGATAGCTACACCTTC,NA,TRBJ1-2,TRBV20-1,few
CASSLAGQDLSNQPQHF,TGTGCCAGCAGCTTAGCGGGTCAGGACCTAAGCAATCAGCCCCAGCATTTT,NA,TRBJ1-5,TRBV7-9,few
CATSRVPGLSTDTQYF,TGTGCCACCAGCAGAGTACCGGGACTGAGCACAGATACGCAGTATTTT,NA,TRBJ2-3,TRBV15,NA
CASSQKLGGLLDEQYF,TGTGCCAGCAGCCAAAAGCTGGGAGGGCTTCTCGACGAGCAGTACTTC,TRBD2,TRBJ2-7,TRBV3-1,NA
CASSDKRQGGTEAFF,TGTGCCAGCAGTGACAAACGACAGGGAGGCACTGAAGCTTTCTTT,TRBD1,TRBJ1-1,TRBV7-9,NA
CASSPLGYGTRETQYF,TGTGCCAGCAGCCCCCTAGGGTACGGGACGAGAGAGACCCAGTACTTC,NA,TRBJ2-5,TRBV7-2,NA
CASSQDRHSLSYNEQFF,TGTGCCAGCAGCCAAGATCGGCATTCCCTCTCCTACAATGAGCAGTTCTTC,NA,TRBJ2-1,TRBV3-1,NA
CASTTRKGLNEQFF,TGCGCCAGCACCACCCGGAAAGGGCTCAATGAGCAGTTCTTC,NA,TRBJ2-1,TRBV5-1,NA
CASSQDAGTVSYTF,TGCGCCAGCAGCCAAGATGCGGGCACGGTTTCTTACACCTTC,NA,TRBJ1-2,TRBV4-3,few
CASSLTFNTEAFF,TGTGCCAGCAGCTTAACGTTTAACACTGAAGCTTTCTTT,NA,TRBJ1-1,TRBV7-2,few